This TCR beta chain was captured by sequencing in a study of blood T cell repertoires in COVID-19. Study context: T cells, B-cell-depleted T cells, or PBMCs supplied cDNA or gDNA.

Repertoires were generated with immunoSEQ multiplex PCR, while TCRdb's copy carries only in-frame clones and drops some. This sample carries 250,000 to 350,000 clones, 65% to 85% of them seen once, and the ten largest clones take approximately 1.5%. The Seattle patients, enrolled during active infection, were followed longitudinally. The CDR3 has 16 amino acids. Germline CDR1 LNHDA, CDR2 SQIVND (reference sequence). V trimming: 7 bases; J trimming: 3 bases; junction bases outside the gene matches: 14. The receptor comes from a human donor with COVID-19, enrolled during active disease. The donor label of this sample is uncertain. The chain is built from TRBV19 and TRBJ1-1, with 7 bases that match TRBD1. The material sequenced was peripheral blood. The DNA of the CDR3 is TGTGCCAGTAACGGTGGCAGGTCCCAGGGGGACACTGAAGCTTTCTTT. It yields the protein CASNGGRSQGDTEAFF.